The source of this T cell receptor beta chain is a study of T cells in Graves' hyperthyroidism and ophthalmopathy. Study observations and caveats: Stable hyperthyroidism and ophthalmopathy were separated using 13 V-J signatures.

TCR beta CDR3 regions were amplified from RNA. The HTBI primer set was used in a first-round RT-PCR of the TCR CDR3. TCRdb processed the multiplex PCR reads anew with MiXCR; each CDR3 protein has one entry. The sample has about 480,000 distinct CDR3 sequences; around 14% are singletons. The V and J ends lost 7 bases and 4 bases respectively, with 14 bases between them. The CDR3 has 14 residues. Germline CDR1 and CDR2: SGHNT and YENEEA. Ten or more counts support this clonotype. What it binds is not known. PBMCs came from more than 8.5 ml fresh peripheral blood. The clonotype comes from a woman aged 18-29 years with Graves' hyperthyroidism. What was sequenced was blood. V and J are TRBV11-3 and TRBJ1-3, with a possible D match to TRBD1 (5 bases). CDR3 in amino acids: CASTPGGTGNTIYF. The CDR3 bases are TGTGCCAGCACCCCTGGAGGGACCGGAAACACCATATATTTT. Complete variable domain (other parts from reference TRBV11-3 and TRBJ1-3): EAGVVQSPRYKIIEKKQPVAFWCNPISGHNTLYWYLQNLGQGPELLIRYENEEAVDDSQLPKDRFSAERLKGVDSTLKIQPAELGDSAVYLCASTPGGTGNTIYFGEGSWLTVV.